Following are 23 T cell receptor beta chains from one sample sequenced in a study of T cell changes during pregnancy in multiple sclerosis. The repertoire was sequenced with immunoSEQ multiplex PCR; TCRdb's copy has only in-frame clones and lacks some. Counted here are tens of thousands of clones, approximately 92% occurring once; the ten biggest clones make up approximately 0.6%. This sample comprised CD4+ T cells from peripheral blood mononuclear cells, obtained after pregnancy. The origin of the receptors is a female donor with multiple sclerosis, enrolled in a pregnancy study.

This chain joins TRBV4-2 and TRBJ1-1; possibly TRBD1 for D (6 bases). CDR1 and CDR2 (germline): LGHNA, YNFKEQ. V was trimmed by 3 bases and J by 5 bases, leaving 22 bases between them. The CDR3 length is 17 residues. DNA for the CDR3: TGTGCCAGCAGCCAGCCACAGGGAGGGGCGGTCAGTACTGAAGCTTTCTTT. Translated, it gives CASSQPQGGAVSTEAFF.

The chain combines TRBV9 with TRBJ2-1, with 12 bases aligning to TRBD2. J was trimmed by 9 bases and V by 0 bases; bases with no gene match: 7. Germline CDR1 is SGDLS and CDR2 is YYNGEE. CDR3 size: 16 residues. DNA of the CDR3: TGTGCCAGCAGCGTAGAGACTAGCGGGGGACCGTTTGAGCAGTTCTTC. Its protein is CASSVETSGGPFEQFF.

The sample holds one count of this clone. The rearrangement uses TRBV9 and TRBJ2-2, with a weak D call TRBD1 (5 bases). This CDR3 spans 18 amino acids. Trimming left V 0 bases short and J 0 bases short, with 15 bases between. Germline CDR1 is SGDLS and CDR2 is YYNGEE. The CDR3 spells CASSVGQGRRANTGELFF. DNA of the CDR3: TGTGCCAGCAGCGTAGGCCAGGGAAGAAGGGCGAACACCGGGGAGCTGTTTTTT.

The chain links TRBV7-2 to TRBJ2-7; D is ambiguous. Trimming removed 4 bases at V and 6 bases at J, with 13 bases between. This CDR3 is built from 13 residues. Germline V gene sequence: CDR1 SGHTA, CDR2 FQGNSA. CDR3 sequence reads: CASSSTDPGEQYF. CDR3 bases: TGTGCCAGCAGCTCCACAGACCCCGGCGAGCAGTACTTC.

The V and J genes are TRBV25-1 and TRBJ1-2; 8 nucleotides line up with TRBD1. Germline values: CDR1 MGHDK, CDR2 SYGVNS. The CDR3 loop spans 17 amino acids. V shed 6 bases, J shed 8 bases, and the junction held 20 bases outside the gene matches. The CDR3 sequence: CASRPLGAGGYSEGYTF. CDR3 nucleotides: TGTGCCAGCAGACCCTTAGGGGCAGGGGGCTACTCCGAGGGCTACACCTTC.

This clone was picked up one time. The chain employs TRBV7-2 and TRBJ2-7, with 12 bases identical to TRBD2. The CDR3 is made up of 18 amino acids. The germline V gene has CDR1 SGHTA and CDR2 FQGNSA. The junction had 13 bases not matched to a gene; V was cut back by 0 bases and J by 7 bases. The CDR3 loop is CASSLAGDGLAGIREQYF. CDR3 nucleotides: TGTGCCAGCAGCTTAGCTGGGGACGGACTAGCGGGGATTAGAGAGCAGTACTTC.

This clone has just one count. This sequence joins TRBV29-1 and TRBJ2-4, with D possibly matching TRBD1 (6 bases). The germline V gene has CDR1 SQVTM and CDR2 ANQGSEA. The length of the CDR3 is 15 residues. Between the trimmed V and J ends, which lost 4 bases and 3 bases, there was a span of 16 bases. The DNA of the CDR3 is TGCAGCGTTGGGCGGCAGGGGACGGGCAAAAACATTCAGTACTTC. It yields the protein CSVGRQGTGKNIQYF.

The J gene is TRBJ1-3, the V gene TRBV14; the D gene is possibly TRBD1 (6 bases). CDR3 length: 16 amino acids. Looked up from germline, CDR1 is SGHDN and CDR2 is FVKESK. Between the trimmed V and J ends, which lost 2 bases and 0 bases, there was a span of 11 bases. DNA for the CDR3: TGTGCCAGCAGCCAACAACAGGGAACCTCTGGAAACACCATATATTTT. It yields the protein CASSQQQGTSGNTIYF.

This clone appeared once. The chain uses TRBV28 and TRBJ1-5; 11 nucleotides agree with TRBD1. Trimming took 8 bases from V and 5 from J; bases not matched to a gene: 8. Germline V gene data show CDR1 as MDHEN and CDR2 as SYDVKM. CDR3 length equals 15 residues. CDR3 amino acids: CASREDRGRDQPQHF. The CDR3 DNA reads TGTGCCAGCCGTGAGGACAGGGGGCGGGATCAGCCCCAGCATTTT.

V and J are TRBV27 and TRBJ2-3, with D perhaps TRBD2 (5 bases). The CDR3 runs to 14 residues. The V end lost 2 bases, the J end lost 0 bases, and 6 bases lay between the germline ends. The germline CDR1 and CDR2 sequences are MNHEY and SMNVEV (reference sequence). The CDR3 here is CASSLSGSTDTQYF. The DNA for the CDR3 is TGTGCCAGCAGTTTAAGCGGTAGCACAGATACGCAGTATTTT.

The chain uses TRBV2 and TRBJ1-1, with D possibly TRBD1 on 6 matching bases. Germline lookup yields CDR1 SNHLY and CDR2 FYNNEI. The CDR3 is 13 amino acids. Trimming removed 8 bases at V and 2 bases at J, with 12 bases between. The CDR3 sequence: CASLGQPNTEAFF. CDR3 in DNA: TGTGCCAGCCTAGGACAGCCAAACACTGAAGCTTTCTTT.

The chain is built from TRBV6-4 and TRBJ2-7; TRBD1 agrees at 7 bases. From germline, CDR1 is MRHNA and CDR2 SNTAGT. J lost 0 bases, V lost 9 bases, and 11 bases had no gene match. CDR3 length: 15 amino acids. The CDR3 spells CARGAMAGGSYEQYF. CDR3 coding DNA: TGTGCCAGGGGGGCCATGGCAGGGGGCTCCTACGAGCAGTACTTC.

The chain joins TRBV19 to TRBJ1-4; D is unclear. The CDR3 loop spans 13 amino acids. Per germline, CDR1 LNHDA and CDR2 SQIVND (reference sequence). V was trimmed by 7 bases and J by 4 bases, leaving 10 bases between them. The DNA for the CDR3 is TGTGCCAGTATGCGGCGGATTAATGAAAAACTGTTTTTT. Encoded protein: CASMRRINEKLFF.

This chain connects TRBV19 to TRBJ1-2; D is unclear. Trimming left V 0 bases short and J 2 bases short, with 16 bases between. In germline, CDR1 is LNHDA, CDR2 SQIVND (reference sequence). The CDR3 is made up of 17 amino acids. The DNA of the CDR3 is TGTGCCAGTAGTATAGATCAATATGCCCTAGCAAACTATGGCTACACCTTC. Encoded protein: CASSIDQYALANYGYTF.

V gene TRBV11-2 combines with J gene TRBJ1-3; 10 nucleotides align to TRBD1. The V gene's germline CDR1 is SGHAT and CDR2 FQNNGV. J gave up 0 bases and V 5 bases, and 4 bases lay outside the gene matches. CDR3 length: 16 residues. CDR3 loop: CASSRDRGFSGNTIYF. For the CDR3, the DNA is TGTGCCAGCAGCCGGGACAGGGGCTTCTCTGGAAACACCATATATTTT.

The chain combines TRBV11-2 with TRBJ2-3, with D unresolved. The CDR3 length is 14 residues. Germline V gene lookup returns CDR1 SGHAT and CDR2 FQNNGV. V was trimmed by 0 bases and J by 2 bases, leaving 6 bases between them. The CDR3 bases are TGTGCCAGCAGCTTAGATGAAGCCACAGATACGCAGTATTTT. Translated: CASSLDEATDTQYF.

This clone showed up just once. This rearrangement joins TRBV4-2 to TRBJ2-7; maybe TRBD1 (6 bases). The V end lost 2 bases, the J end lost 6 bases, and 23 bases lay between the germline ends. The CDR3 has 17 amino acids. Germline-derived CDR1 and CDR2 are LGHNA and YNFKEQ. The CDR3 DNA is TGTGCCAGCAGCCAATCAACCGGGACACTCCTTGCCCTCGAGCAGTACTTC. It yields the protein CASSQSTGTLLALEQYF.

DNA for the CDR3: TGTGCCAGCAGTTACTCTAGTCAGGTTAAGAACACTGAAGCTTTCTTT. Protein sequence: CASSYSSQVKNTEAFF. This chain uses TRBV6-5 with TRBJ1-1; D unresolved. The CDR3 runs 16 residues. Germline CDR1 is MNHEY and CDR2 is SVGAGI. V was clipped by 0 bases and J by 1 base, with 12 bases between them.

This clone was seen only a few times. The V and J genes are TRBV4-1 and TRBJ1-1; D not resolved. The CDR3 length is 14 residues. Trimming stripped 1 base from V and 3 bases from J, with 9 bases between. In germline, CDR1 is MGHRA, CDR2 YSYEKL. CDR3 bases: TGCGCCAGCAGCCAAGGGCCCGGGGACACTGAAGCTTTCTTT. As protein: CASSQGPGDTEAFF.

The chain is built from TRBV29-1 and TRBJ1-2, with unresolved D. The ends were cut back, 6 bases at V and 3 bases at J, with 14 bases in the middle. The CDR3 length is 13 residues. Germline CDR1 is SQVTM and CDR2 is ANQGSEA. The DNA of the CDR3 is TGCAGCGTCACCTTGGGCAGCTACTATGGCTACACCTTC. Translation: CSVTLGSYYGYTF.

A word on this clone: The junction departs from the called germline gene at one end, perhaps through a read error. The genes are TRBV14 and TRBJ1-3; 7 bases line up with TRBD1. The V gene's germline CDR1 is SGHDN and CDR2 FVKESK. This CDR3 comprises 15 residues. CDR3 in DNA: TGTGCCAGCAGTCAGTACAGGGGCTCTGAAAACACCATATATTTT. Protein product: CASSQYRGSENTIYF.

The chain carries TRBV5-4 and TRBJ1-2; D is undetermined. The CDR3 consists of 13 residues. Looked up from germline, CDR1 is SGHNT and CDR2 is YYREEE (reference sequence). V lost 1 base and J 3 bases, leaving 7 bases between the germline ends. The DNA for the CDR3 is TGTGCCAGCAGCTTGCAAAGCTACTATGGCTACACCTTC. Translating it yields CASSLQSYYGYTF.

V and J are TRBV5-6 and TRBJ2-3; 8 bases align to TRBD1. Germline lookup yields CDR1 SGHDT and CDR2 YYEEEE. With V trimmed by 4 bases and J by 2 bases, 9 bases remained unmatched. This CDR3 contains 16 residues. CDR3 nucleotides: TGTGCCAGCAGCCGAACAGGGGGACCCTTCACAGATACGCAGTATTTT. This gives the protein CASSRTGGPFTDTQYF.